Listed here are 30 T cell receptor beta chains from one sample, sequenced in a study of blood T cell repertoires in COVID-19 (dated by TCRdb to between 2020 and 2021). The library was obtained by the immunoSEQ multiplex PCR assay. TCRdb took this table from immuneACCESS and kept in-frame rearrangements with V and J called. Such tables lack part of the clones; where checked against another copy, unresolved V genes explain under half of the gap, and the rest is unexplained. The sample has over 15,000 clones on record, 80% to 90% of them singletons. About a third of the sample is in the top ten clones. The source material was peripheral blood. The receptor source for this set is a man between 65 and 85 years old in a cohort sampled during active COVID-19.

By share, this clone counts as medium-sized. The DNA for the CDR3 is TGTGCTGGCGGGGCCAACACCGGGGAGCTGTTTTTT. This gives the protein CAGGANTGELFF. The rearrangement uses TRBV7-7 and TRBJ2-2; the D gene is possibly TRBD2 (6 bases). Per the germline V gene, CDR1 is SSHAT and CDR2 is FNYEAQ (reference sequence). The CDR3 has 12 residues.

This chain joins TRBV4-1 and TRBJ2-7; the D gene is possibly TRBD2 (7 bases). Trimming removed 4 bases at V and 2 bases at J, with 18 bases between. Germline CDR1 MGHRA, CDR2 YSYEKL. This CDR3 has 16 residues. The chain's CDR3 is CASSPSGAGVAYEQYF. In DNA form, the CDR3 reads TGCGCCAGCAGCCCCTCGGGGGCGGGAGTGGCCTACGAGCAGTACTTC.

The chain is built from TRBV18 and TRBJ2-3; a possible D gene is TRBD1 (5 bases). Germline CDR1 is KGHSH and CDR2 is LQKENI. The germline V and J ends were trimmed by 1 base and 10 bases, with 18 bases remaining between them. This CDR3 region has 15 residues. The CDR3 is CASSPQQATSPAQYF. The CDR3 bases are TGTGCCAGCTCACCACAACAGGCGACGTCGCCGGCGCAGTATTTT.

The CDR3 DNA follows: TGTGCCAGCAGCCAAGATGGGTCCACTAGCGGGTCAGGGGAGGGGTTCTTC. Protein: CASSQDGSTSGSGEGFF. The chain is built from TRBV4-2 and TRBJ2-1, with 9 bases that match TRBD2. Germline CDR1 LGHNA, CDR2 YNFKEQ. The CDR3 consists of 17 residues. Germline trimming cut 0 bases from V and 15 bases from J; bases unmatched to any gene: 18.

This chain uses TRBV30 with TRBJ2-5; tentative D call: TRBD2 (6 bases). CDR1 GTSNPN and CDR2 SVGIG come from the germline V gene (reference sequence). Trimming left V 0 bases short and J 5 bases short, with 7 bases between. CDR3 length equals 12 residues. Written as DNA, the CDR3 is TGTGCCTGGAGTGTCCGGGGGGAGACCCAGTACTTC. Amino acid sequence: CAWSVRGETQYF.

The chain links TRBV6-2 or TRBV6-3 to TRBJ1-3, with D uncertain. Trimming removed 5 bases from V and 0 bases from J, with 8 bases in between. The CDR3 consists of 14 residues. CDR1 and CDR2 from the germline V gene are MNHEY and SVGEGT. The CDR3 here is CASSRTDSGNTIYF. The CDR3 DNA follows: TGTGCCAGCAGTCGGACTGACTCTGGAAACACCATATATTTT.

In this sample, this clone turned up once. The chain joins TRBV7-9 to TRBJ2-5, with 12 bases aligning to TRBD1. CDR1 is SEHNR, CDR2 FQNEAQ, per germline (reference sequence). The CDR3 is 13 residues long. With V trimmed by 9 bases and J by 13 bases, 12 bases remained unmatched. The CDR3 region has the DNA TGTGCCAGTCATACCGGGACAGGGGGCGATTTGTACTTC. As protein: CASHTGTGGDLYF.

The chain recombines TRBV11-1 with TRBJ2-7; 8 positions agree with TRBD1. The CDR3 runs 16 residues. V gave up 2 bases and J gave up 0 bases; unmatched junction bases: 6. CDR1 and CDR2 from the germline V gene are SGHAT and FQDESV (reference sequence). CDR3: CASSLSIQGASYEQYF. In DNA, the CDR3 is TGTGCCAGCAGCTTATCGATCCAGGGGGCCTCCTACGAGCAGTACTTC.

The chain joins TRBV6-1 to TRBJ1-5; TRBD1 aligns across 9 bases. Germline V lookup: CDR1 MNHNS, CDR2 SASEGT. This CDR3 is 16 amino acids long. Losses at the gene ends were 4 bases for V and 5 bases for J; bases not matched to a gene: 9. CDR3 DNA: TGTGCCAGCAGTGCTACACCCCGGACAGGGGATCAGCCCCAGCATTTT. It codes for CASSATPRTGDQPQHF.

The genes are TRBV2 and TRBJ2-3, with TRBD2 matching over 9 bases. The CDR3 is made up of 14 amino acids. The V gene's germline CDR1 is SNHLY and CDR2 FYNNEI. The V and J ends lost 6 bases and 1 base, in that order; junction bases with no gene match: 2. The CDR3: CASRLAGRTDTQYF. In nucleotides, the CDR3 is TGTGCCAGCAGACTAGCGGGCCGCACAGATACGCAGTATTTT. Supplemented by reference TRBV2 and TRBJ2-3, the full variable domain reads EPEVTQTPSHQVTQMGQEVILRCVPISNHLYFYWYRQILGQKVEFLVSFYNNEISEKSEIFDDQFSVERPDGSNFTLKIRSTKLEDSAMYFCASRLAGRTDTQYFGPGTRLTVL.

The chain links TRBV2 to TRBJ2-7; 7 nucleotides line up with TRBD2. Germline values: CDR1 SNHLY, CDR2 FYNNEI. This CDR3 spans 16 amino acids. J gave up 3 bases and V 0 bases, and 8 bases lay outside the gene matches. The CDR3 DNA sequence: TGTGCCAGCAGTGAAGCTCCGGCGGGAGCATACTACGAGCAGTACTTC. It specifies CASSEAPAGAYYEQYF.

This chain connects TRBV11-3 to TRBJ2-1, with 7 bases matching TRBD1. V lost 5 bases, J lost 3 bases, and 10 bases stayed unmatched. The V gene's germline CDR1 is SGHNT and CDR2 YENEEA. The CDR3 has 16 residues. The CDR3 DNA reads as TGTGCCAGCAGCCCCCGACAGGGACCAGGCTACAATGAGCAGTTCTTC. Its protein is CASSPRQGPGYNEQFF.

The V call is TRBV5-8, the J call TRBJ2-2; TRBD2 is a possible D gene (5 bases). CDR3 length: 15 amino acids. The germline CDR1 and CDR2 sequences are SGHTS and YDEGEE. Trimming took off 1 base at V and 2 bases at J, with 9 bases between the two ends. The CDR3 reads CASSLYEGNTGELFF. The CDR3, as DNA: TGTGCCAGCAGCTTGTACGAGGGTAACACCGGGGAGCTGTTTTTT.

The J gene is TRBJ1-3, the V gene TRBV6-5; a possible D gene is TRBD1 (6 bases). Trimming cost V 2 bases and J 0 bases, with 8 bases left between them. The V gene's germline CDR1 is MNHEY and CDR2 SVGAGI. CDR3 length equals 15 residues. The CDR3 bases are TGTGCCAGCAGTTACGACAGGAGCTCTGGAAACACCATATATTTT. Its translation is CASSYDRSSGNTIYF.

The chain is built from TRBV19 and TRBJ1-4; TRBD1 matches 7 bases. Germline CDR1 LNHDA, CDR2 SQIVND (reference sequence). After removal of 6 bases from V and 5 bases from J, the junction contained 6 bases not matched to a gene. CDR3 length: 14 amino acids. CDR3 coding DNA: TGTGCCAGTAGCACTCCGGGACAGAATGAAAAACTGTTTTTT. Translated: CASSTPGQNEKLFF.

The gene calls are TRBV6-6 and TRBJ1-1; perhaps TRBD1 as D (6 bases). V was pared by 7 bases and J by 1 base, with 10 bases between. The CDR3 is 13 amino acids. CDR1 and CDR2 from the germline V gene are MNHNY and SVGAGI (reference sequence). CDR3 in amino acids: CASKDRWNTEAFF. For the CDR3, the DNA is TGTGCCAGCAAAGACAGGTGGAACACTGAAGCTTTCTTT.

In nucleotides, the CDR3 is TGTGCCTGGAAGGGGACAGGGGACAATTCACCCCTCCACTTT. The encoded protein is CAWKGTGDNSPLHF. This chain links TRBV30 with TRBJ1-6; 10 bases align to TRBD1. V gave up 4 bases and J gave up 7 bases; unmatched junction bases: 4. CDR3 length: 14 residues. Germline V gene lookup returns CDR1 GTSNPN and CDR2 SVGIG (reference sequence).

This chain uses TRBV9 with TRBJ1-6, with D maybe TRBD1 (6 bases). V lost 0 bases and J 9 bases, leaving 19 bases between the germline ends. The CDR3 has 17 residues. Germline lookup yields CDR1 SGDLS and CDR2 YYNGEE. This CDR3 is CASSVAPDGTSSSPLHF. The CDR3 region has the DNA TGTGCCAGCAGCGTAGCACCGGACGGGACATCGAGTTCACCCCTCCACTTT.

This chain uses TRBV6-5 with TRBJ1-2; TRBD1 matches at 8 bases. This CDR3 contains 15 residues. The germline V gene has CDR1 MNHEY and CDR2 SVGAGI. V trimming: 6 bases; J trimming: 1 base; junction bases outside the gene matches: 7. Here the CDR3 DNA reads TGTGCCAGCAGGAACAGGGGGACTGTTAACTATGGCTACACCTTC. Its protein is CASRNRGTVNYGYTF.

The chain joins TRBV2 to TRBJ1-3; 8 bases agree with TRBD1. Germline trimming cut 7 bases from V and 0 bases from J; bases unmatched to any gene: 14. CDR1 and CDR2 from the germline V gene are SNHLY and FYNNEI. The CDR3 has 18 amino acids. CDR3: CASTSNPTGVNSGNTIYF. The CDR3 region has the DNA TGTGCCAGCACGAGTAACCCGACAGGGGTAAACTCTGGAAACACCATATATTTT.

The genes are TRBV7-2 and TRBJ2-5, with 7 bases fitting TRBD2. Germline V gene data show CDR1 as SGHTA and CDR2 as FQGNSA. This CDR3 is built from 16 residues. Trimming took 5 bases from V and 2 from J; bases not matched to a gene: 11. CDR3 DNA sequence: TGTGCCAGCAGCCTTTCTAGCGGTTGGAGGCAAGAGACCCAGTACTTC. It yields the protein CASSLSSGWRQETQYF.

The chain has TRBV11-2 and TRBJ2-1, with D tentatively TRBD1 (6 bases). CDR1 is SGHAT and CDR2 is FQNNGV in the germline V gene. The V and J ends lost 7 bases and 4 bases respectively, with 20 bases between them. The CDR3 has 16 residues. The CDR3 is CASISRKAGVYNEQFF. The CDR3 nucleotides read TGTGCCAGCATCTCTAGGAAGGCAGGGGTTTACAATGAGCAGTTCTTC.

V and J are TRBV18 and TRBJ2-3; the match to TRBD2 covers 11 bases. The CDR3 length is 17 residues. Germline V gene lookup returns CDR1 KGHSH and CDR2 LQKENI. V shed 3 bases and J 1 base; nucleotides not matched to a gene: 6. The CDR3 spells CASSPTGTSGRTDTQYF. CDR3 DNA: TGTGCCAGCTCACCTACCGGGACTAGCGGCCGCACAGATACGCAGTATTTT.

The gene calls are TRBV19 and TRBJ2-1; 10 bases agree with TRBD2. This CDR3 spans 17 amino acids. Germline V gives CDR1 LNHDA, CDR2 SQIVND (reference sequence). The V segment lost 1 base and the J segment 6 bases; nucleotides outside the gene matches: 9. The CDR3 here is CASSIAGSSGRANEQFF. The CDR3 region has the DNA TGTGCCAGTAGTATAGCTGGATCGAGCGGGAGGGCCAATGAGCAGTTCTTC.

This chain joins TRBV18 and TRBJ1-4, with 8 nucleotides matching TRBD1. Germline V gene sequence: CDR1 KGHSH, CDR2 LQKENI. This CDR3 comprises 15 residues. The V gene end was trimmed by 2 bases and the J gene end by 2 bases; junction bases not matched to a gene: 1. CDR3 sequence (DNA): TGTGCCAGCTCACCAAGGACAGGGACTAATGAAAAACTGTTTTTT. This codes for CASSPRTGTNEKLFF.

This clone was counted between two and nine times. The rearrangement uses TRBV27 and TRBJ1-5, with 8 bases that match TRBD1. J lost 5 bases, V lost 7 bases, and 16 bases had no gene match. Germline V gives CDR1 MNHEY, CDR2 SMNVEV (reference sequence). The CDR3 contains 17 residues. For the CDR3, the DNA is TGTGCCAGCAACCCAGGGGGCGCGGGGGCACTCCATCAGCCCCAGCATTTT. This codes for CASNPGGAGALHQPQHF.

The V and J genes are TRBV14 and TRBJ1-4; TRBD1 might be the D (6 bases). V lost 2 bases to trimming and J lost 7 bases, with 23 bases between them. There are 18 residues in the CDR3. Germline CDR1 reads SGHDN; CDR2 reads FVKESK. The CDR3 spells CASSQIFSRGRRGEKLFF. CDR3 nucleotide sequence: TGTGCCAGCAGCCAAATCTTTAGCAGGGGCCGTCGGGGTGAAAAACTGTTTTTT.

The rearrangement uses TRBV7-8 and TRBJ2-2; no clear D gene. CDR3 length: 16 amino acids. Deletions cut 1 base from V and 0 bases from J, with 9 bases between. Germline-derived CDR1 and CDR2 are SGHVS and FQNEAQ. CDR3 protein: CASSLVRSTNTGELFF. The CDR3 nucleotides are TGTGCCAGCAGCTTAGTACGGAGTACGAACACCGGGGAGCTGTTTTTT.

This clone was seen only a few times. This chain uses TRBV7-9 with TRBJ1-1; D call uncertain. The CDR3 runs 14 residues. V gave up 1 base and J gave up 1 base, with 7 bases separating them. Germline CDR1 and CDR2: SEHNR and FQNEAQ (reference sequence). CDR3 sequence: CASSLELANTEAFF. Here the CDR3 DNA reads TGTGCCAGCAGCTTAGAGCTCGCGAACACTGAAGCTTTCTTT.

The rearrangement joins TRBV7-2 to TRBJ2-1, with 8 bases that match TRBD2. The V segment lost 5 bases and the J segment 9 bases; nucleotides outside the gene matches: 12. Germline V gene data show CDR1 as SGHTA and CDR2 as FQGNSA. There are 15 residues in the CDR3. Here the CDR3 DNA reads TGTGCCAGCAGCCCCGGGAGGGTGGGGTTGGGTGAGCAGTTCTTC. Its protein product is CASSPGRVGLGEQFF.